Below, 13 T cell receptor beta chains from the same sample are listed, as sequenced in a study of Ad26.COV2.S vaccination and SARS-CoV-2 variants. Here immunoSEQ multiplex PCR was the method, and the copy in TCRdb shows in-frame clones only, minus some. This table holds 430,000 or so clones, roughly nine tenths found once. The treatment was: about 20 received Ad26.COV2.S at low or high dose, single or two shots; roughly five received placebo; per-sample allocation not given. Each sample was drawn 63 days after the first injection (of vaccine or placebo). This specimen consisted of peripheral blood, obtained in a trial of Ad26.COV2.S vaccine versus placebo. These TCRs come from a person between 18 and 59 years old who received the Ad26.COV2.S COVID-19 vaccine or a placebo.

The chain joins TRBV18 to TRBJ1-2; tentative D call: TRBD1 (6 bases). V gave up 2 bases and J gave up 4 bases, with 14 bases separating them. The CDR3 length is 15 residues. Germline V gives CDR1 KGHSH, CDR2 LQKENI. CDR3 region: CASSPSFQGSYGYTF. CDR3 bases: TGTGCCAGCTCACCATCGTTCCAGGGGTCCTATGGCTACACCTTC.

The J gene is TRBJ2-7, the V gene TRBV7-2; D is perhaps TRBD1 or TRBD2 (5 bases each). With 1 base removed from V and 6 bases from J, the gap between germline ends came to 13 bases. Germline CDR1 SGHTA, CDR2 FQGNSA. This CDR3 has 14 residues. CDR3 region: CASSLVSGTGEQYF. DNA for the CDR3: TGTGCCAGCAGCTTAGTTTCAGGGACGGGCGAGCAGTACTTC.

The chain's CDR3 is CASSYIGAGRTEAFF. The CDR3 DNA reads TGTGCCAGCAGCTATATAGGGGCAGGGCGAACTGAAGCTTTCTTT. The chain is built from TRBV7-2 and TRBJ1-1; the D gene is possibly TRBD1 (5 bases). Germline lookup yields CDR1 SGHTA and CDR2 FQGNSA. Deletions cut 4 bases from V and 5 bases from J, with 17 bases between. The CDR3 consists of 15 residues.

The CDR3 DNA follows: TGTGCCAGCAGCCAAGGCCCGGGACAAGCAGAGACCCAGTACTTC. This gives the protein CASSQGPGQAETQYF. The genes are TRBV4-2 and TRBJ2-5, with TRBD1 as a possible D gene (6 bases). The V gene's germline CDR1 is LGHNA and CDR2 YNFKEQ. The V and J ends lost 1 base and 4 bases respectively, with 13 bases between them. The CDR3 has 15 residues.

V and J are TRBV18 and TRBJ2-7, with TRBD2 identical over 7 bases. V shed 3 bases and J 5 bases; nucleotides not matched to a gene: 7. The V gene's germline CDR1 is KGHSH and CDR2 LQKENI. The CDR3 has 14 amino acids. The CDR3 DNA is TGTGCCAGCTCACCTGTTGGGGGGGAAAACGAGCAGTACTTC. This codes for CASSPVGGENEQYF.

The rearrangement uses TRBV7-2 and TRBJ2-5, with D perhaps matching TRBD1 (5 bases). Germline V lookup: CDR1 SGHTA, CDR2 FQGNSA. The CDR3 has 15 amino acids. The V end lost 5 bases, the J end lost 5 bases, and 18 bases lay between the germline ends. The CDR3 protein is CASSPTGTAGETQYF. The CDR3 coding sequence is TGTGCCAGCAGCCCCACCGGAACAGCAGGGGAGACCCAGTACTTC.

This clone has only one observation. The rearrangement links TRBV18 to TRBJ1-1; no clear D. This CDR3 spans 13 amino acids. Trimming removed 6 bases from V and 1 base from J, with 9 bases in between. Germline V gives CDR1 KGHSH, CDR2 LQKENI. This CDR3 is CASSAAGNTEAFF. In nucleotides, the CDR3 is TGTGCCAGCTCGGCGGCGGGGAACACTGAAGCTTTCTTT.

The chain uses TRBV18 and TRBJ2-1; 8 nucleotides align to TRBD2. Germline V gene lookup returns CDR1 KGHSH and CDR2 LQKENI. Trimming took 2 bases from V and 7 from J; bases not matched to a gene: 7. The CDR3 extends over 15 amino acids. The CDR3 bases are TGTGCCAGCTCACCATCCTTGGGACTAGGAAATGAGCAGTTCTTC. Its translation is CASSPSLGLGNEQFF.

This clone was seen a few times. J is TRBJ2-2 and V is TRBV11-2; possible D gene TRBD2, 5 bases. Germline values: CDR1 SGHAT, CDR2 FQNNGV. V was pared by 1 base and J by 1 base, with 13 bases between. CDR3 length equals 17 residues. Here the CDR3 reads CASSLGTWELNTGELFF. The CDR3 DNA follows: TGTGCCAGCAGCTTAGGGACTTGGGAGCTGAACACCGGGGAGCTGTTTTTT.

This chain connects TRBV10-3 to TRBJ2-1, with 8 bases that match TRBD2. The CDR3 loop spans 17 amino acids. Trimming removed 3 bases from V and 6 bases from J; junction bases left unmatched: 13. CDR1 ENHRY and CDR2 SYGVKD come from the germline V gene. Here the CDR3 DNA reads TGTGCCATCAGTGACCGTTACAGCGGGAGCATGCCCAATGAGCAGTTCTTC. The encoded protein is CAISDRYSGSMPNEQFF.

This sequence joins TRBV19 and TRBJ2-7; 7 bases line up with TRBD1. The V gene end was trimmed by 8 bases and the J gene end by 3 bases; junction bases not matched to a gene: 10. Germline-derived CDR1 and CDR2 are LNHDA and SQIVND (reference sequence). This CDR3 spans 14 amino acids. The CDR3 DNA is TGTGCCAGTTCTTATAAGGGGGACAGCTACGAGCAGTACTTC. It specifies CASSYKGDSYEQYF.

The chain combines TRBV7-2 with TRBJ1-2; unclear D gene. Per the germline V gene, CDR1 is SGHTA and CDR2 is FQGNSA. V dropped 5 bases and J dropped 4 bases, with 11 bases sitting between them. The CDR3 spans 13 residues. For the CDR3, the DNA is TGTGCCAGCAGCGTTTCTAGGAGCTATGGCTACACCTTC. Translation gives CASSVSRSYGYTF.

V is TRBV18 and J is TRBJ2-3; 8 positions agree with TRBD2. This CDR3 spans 19 amino acids. The V and J ends lost 0 bases and 0 bases, in that order; junction bases with no gene match: 11. CDR1 is KGHSH, CDR2 LQKENI, per germline. The CDR3 DNA reads TGTGCCAGCTCACCACCGAATGGGGTAGCGGGGCCTAGCACAGATACGCAGTATTTT. Translation: CASSPPNGVAGPSTDTQYF.